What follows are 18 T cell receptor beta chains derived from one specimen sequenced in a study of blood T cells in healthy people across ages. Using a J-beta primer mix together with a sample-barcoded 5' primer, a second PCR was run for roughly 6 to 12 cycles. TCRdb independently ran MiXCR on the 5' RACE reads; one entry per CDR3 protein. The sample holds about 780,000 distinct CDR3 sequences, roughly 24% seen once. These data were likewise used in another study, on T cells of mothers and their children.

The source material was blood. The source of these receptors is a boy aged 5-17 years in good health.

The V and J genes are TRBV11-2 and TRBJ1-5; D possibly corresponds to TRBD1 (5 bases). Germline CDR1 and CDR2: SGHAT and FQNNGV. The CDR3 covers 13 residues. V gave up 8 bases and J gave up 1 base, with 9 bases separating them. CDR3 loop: CASLGDSNQPQHF. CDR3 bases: TGTGCCAGCCTAGGGGACAGCAATCAGCCCCAGCATTTT.

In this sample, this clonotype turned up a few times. The CDR3 DNA is TGCAGTGCTCCTGAACAGGGGCAAGAGACCCAGTACTTC. Translated: CSAPEQGQETQYF. The gene calls are TRBV20-1 and TRBJ2-5; 7 positions agree with TRBD1. Germline lookup yields CDR1 DFQATT and CDR2 SNEGSKA (reference sequence). The CDR3 is 13 amino acids. V lost 5 bases and J lost 2; bases outside the gene matches: 5.

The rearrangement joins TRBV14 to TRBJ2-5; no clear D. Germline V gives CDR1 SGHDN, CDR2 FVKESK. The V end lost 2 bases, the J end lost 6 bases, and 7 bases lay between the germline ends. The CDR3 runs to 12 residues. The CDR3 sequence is CASSQSRKTQYF. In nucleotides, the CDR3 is TGTGCCAGCAGCCAAAGTAGGAAGACCCAGTACTTC.

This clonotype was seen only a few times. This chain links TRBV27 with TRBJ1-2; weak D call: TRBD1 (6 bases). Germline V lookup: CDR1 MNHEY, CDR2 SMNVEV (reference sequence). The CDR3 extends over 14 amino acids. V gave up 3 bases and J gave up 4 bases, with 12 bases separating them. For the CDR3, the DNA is TGTGCCAGCAGTTTTTCGGGACAAGGCTATGGCTACACCTTC. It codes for CASSFSGQGYGYTF.

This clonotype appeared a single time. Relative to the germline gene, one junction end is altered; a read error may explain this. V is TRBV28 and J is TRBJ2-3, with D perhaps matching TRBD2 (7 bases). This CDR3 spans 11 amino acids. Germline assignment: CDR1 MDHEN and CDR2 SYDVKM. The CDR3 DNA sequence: TGTGCCAGCATGGGGGCGCGGGAGCAGTACTTT. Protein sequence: CASMGAREQYF.

The CDR3 region is CASSQYTSTGELFF. CDR3 sequence (DNA): TGTGCCAGCAGCCAATACACTAGCACCGGGGAGCTGTTTTTT. This chain joins TRBV3-1 and TRBJ2-2; maybe TRBD2 (5 bases). The V end was cut by 2 bases, the J end by 4 bases, with 8 bases between. Germline V gives CDR1 LGHDT, CDR2 YNNKEL (reference sequence). The CDR3 loop spans 14 amino acids.

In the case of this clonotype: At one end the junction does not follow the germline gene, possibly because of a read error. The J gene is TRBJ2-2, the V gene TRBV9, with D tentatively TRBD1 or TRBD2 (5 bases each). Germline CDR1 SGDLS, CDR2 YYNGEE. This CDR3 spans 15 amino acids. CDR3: CASSRTWANTGELVF. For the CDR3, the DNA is TGTGCCAGCAGCCGGACATGGGCGAACACCGGGGAGCTGGTTTTT.

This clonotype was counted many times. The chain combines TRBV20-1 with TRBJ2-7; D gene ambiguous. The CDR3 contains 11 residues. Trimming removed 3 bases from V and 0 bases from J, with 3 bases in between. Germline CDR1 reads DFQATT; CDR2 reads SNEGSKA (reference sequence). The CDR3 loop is CSASSSYEQYF. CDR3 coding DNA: TGCAGTGCTAGCTCCTCCTACGAGCAGTACTTC.

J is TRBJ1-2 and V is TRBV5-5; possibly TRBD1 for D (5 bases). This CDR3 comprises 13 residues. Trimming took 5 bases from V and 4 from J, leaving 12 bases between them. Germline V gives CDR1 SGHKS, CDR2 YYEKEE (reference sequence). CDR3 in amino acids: CASRPGLSYGYTF. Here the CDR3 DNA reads TGTGCCAGCAGACCGGGACTGAGCTATGGCTACACCTTC.

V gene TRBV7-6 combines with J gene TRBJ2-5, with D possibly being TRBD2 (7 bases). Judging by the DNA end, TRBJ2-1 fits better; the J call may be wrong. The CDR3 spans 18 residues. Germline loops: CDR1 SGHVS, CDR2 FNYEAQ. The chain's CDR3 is CASSFPGAGAIDGNEQFF. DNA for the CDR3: TGTGCCAGCAGCTTCCCGGGGGCGGGGGCTATTGATGGCAATGAGCAGTTCTTC.

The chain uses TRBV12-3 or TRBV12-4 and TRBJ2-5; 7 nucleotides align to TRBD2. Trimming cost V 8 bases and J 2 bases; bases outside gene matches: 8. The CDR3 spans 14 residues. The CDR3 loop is CASGNAAGQETQYF. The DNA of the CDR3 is TGTGCCAGCGGGAATGCAGCGGGGCAAGAGACCCAGTACTTC.

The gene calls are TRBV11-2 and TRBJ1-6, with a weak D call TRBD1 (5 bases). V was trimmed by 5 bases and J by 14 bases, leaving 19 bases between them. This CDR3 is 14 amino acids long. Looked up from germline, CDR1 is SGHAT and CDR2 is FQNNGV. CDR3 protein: CASSGPPGPPSLHF. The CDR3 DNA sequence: TGTGCCAGCAGCGGGCCACCGGGACCTCCGTCCCTCCACTTT.

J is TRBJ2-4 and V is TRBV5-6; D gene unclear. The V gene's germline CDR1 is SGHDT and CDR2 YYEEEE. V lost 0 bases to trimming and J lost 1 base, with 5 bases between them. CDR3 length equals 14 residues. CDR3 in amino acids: CASSLEAAKNIQYF. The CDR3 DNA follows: TGTGCCAGCAGCTTGGAGGCGGCCAAAAACATTCAGTACTTC.

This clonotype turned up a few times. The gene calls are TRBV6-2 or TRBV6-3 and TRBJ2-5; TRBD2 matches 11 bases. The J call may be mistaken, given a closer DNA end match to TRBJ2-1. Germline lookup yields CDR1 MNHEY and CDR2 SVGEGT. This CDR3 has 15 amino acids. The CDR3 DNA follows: TGTGCCAGCAGTTACCTAGCGGGGGGCGTCAATGAGCAGTTCTTC. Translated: CASSYLAGGVNEQFF.

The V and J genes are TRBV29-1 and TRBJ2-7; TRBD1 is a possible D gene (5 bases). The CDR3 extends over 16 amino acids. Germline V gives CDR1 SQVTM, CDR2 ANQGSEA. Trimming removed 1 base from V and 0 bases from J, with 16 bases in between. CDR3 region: CSVEGGQGPPSYEQYF. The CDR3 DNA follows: TGCAGCGTTGAAGGGGGCCAAGGGCCCCCCTCCTACGAGCAGTACTTC.

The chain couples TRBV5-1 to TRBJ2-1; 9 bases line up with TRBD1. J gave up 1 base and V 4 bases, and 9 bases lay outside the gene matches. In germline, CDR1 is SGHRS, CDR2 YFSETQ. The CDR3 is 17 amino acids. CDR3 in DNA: TGCGCCAGCAGCACGGGACAGGGAGGGATATCCTACAATGAGCAGTTCTTC. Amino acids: CASSTGQGGISYNEQFF.

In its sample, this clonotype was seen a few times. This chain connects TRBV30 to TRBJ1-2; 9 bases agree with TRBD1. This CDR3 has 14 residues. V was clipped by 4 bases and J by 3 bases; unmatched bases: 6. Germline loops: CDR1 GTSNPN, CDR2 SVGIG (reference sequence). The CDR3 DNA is TGTGCCTGGACTCGCACAGGGGGCGACTATGGCTACACCTTC. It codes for CAWTRTGGDYGYTF.

This chain's CDR3 is CSVEDTLGRYF. CDR3 sequence (DNA): TGCAGCGTTGAAGATACTCTAGGCCGGTACTTC. The chain has TRBV29-1 and TRBJ2-5; D not certain. V was cut by 0 bases and J by 13 bases, with 12 bases left in between. There are 11 residues in the CDR3. Per the germline V gene, CDR1 is SQVTM and CDR2 is ANQGSEA.